Each of the 3 T cell receptor beta chains below was sequenced from the same sample in a study of T-cell reconstitution after alpha-beta-depleted transplantation in children. Preparation of the TCRbeta library involved a method that used unique molecular identifiers. Each CDR3 protein is one row after TCRdb ran MiXCR on the PCR reads. The table has 670,000 or so distinct CDR3 sequences, over 10% seen once. The specimen was PBMCs, collected before TCRalphabeta/CD19-depleted stem cell transplant. The receptors derive from a girl aged 2-10 years with congenital amegakaryocytic thrombocytopenia, due to receive a stem cell transplant.

Details on this clonotype: Germline and junction disagree at one end, which may indicate a read error. This chain uses TRBV20-1 with TRBJ2-5; 7 bases match TRBD2. The V gene's germline CDR1 is DFQATT and CDR2 SNEGSKA (reference sequence). The CDR3 is 17 residues long. The CDR3 loop is CCARDLTRASGGETQYF. The CDR3 nucleotides are TGCTGTGCTAGAGATTTGACGCGGGCTAGCGGAGGGGAGACCCAGTACTTC.

At least ten counts were recorded for this clonotype. V usage is TRBV20-1 and J usage is TRBJ2-3; 14 bases agree with TRBD2. The J segment lost 2 bases and the V segment lost 6 bases, leaving 4 bases of the junction unmatched. CDR1 DFQATT and CDR2 SNEGSKA come from the germline V gene (reference sequence). The CDR3 length is 15 residues. The CDR3 reads CSAGTSGSLTDTQYF. CDR3 coding DNA: TGCAGTGCCGGGACTAGCGGGAGTCTCACAGATACGCAGTATTTT.

This clonotype was recorded a few times. The rearrangement uses TRBV20-1 and TRBJ2-1; 12 positions match TRBD2. CDR1 DFQATT and CDR2 SNEGSKA come from the germline V gene (reference sequence). V trimming: 3 bases; J trimming: 6 bases; junction bases outside the gene matches: 6. The CDR3 has 15 amino acids. This chain's CDR3 is CSASDMTSGSNEQFF. The CDR3 coding sequence is TGCAGTGCTAGCGATATGACTAGCGGGAGCAATGAGCAGTTCTTC.